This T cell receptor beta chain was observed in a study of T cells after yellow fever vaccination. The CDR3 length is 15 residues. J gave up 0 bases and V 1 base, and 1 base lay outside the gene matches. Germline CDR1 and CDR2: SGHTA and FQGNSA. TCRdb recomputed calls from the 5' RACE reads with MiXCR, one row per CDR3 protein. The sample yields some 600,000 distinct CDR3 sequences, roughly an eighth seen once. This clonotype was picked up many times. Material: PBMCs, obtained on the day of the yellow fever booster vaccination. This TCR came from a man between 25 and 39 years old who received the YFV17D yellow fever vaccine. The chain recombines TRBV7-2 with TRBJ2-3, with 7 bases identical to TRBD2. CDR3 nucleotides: TGTGCCAGCAGCTTAGTTAGCGGGAGCACAGATACGCAGTATTTT. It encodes CASSLVSGSTDTQYF.